This TCR beta chain stems from a study of chemoradiotherapy in HPV16-positive cancers. J was trimmed by 3 bases and V by 5 bases; bases with no gene match: 4. The CDR3 has 14 residues. Germline V gives CDR1 PRHDT, CDR2 FYEKMQ (reference sequence). The assay was immunoSEQ multiplex PCR, and TCRdb's table has in-frame clones only and misses some. The sample has around 6,000 clones, over 75% seen once. Sequenced here: tumor tissue, sampled from a patient who underwent chemoradiotherapy. The sequence was collected from a human donor with HPV-associated anogenital cancer. The chain joins TRBV13 to TRBJ1-5, with 7 bases fitting TRBD1. The CDR3 here is CASSTGTANQPQHF. The CDR3 nucleotides read TGTGCCAGCAGCACTGGGACAGCCAATCAGCCCCAGCATTTT. Filled out from reference TRBV13 and TRBJ1-5, the complete variable domain reads AAGVIQSPRHLIKEKRETATLKCYPIPRHDTVYWYQQGPGQDPQFLISFYEKMQSDKGSIPDRFSAQQFSDYHSELNMSSLELGDSALYFCASSTGTANQPQHFGDGTRLSIL.